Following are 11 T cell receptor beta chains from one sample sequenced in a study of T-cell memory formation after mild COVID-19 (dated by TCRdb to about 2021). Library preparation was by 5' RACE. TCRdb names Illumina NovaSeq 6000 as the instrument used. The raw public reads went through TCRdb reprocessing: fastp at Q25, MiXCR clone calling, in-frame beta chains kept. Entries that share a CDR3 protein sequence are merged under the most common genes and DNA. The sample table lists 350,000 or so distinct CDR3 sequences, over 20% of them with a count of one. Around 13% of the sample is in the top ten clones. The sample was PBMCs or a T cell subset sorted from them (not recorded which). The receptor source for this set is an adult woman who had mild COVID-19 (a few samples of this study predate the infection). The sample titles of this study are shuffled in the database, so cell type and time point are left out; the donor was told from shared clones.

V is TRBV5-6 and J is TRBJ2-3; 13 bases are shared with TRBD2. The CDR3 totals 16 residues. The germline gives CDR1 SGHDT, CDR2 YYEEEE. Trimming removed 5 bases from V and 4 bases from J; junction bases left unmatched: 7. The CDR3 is CASSYRLAGGPDTQYF. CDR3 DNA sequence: TGTGCCAGCAGTTACCGACTAGCGGGAGGTCCAGATACGCAGTATTTT.

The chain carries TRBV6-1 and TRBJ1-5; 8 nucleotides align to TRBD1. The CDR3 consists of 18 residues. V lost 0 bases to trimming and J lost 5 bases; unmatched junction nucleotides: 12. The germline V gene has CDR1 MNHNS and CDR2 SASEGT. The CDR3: CASSEAGDRIIGHQPQHF. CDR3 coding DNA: TGTGCCAGCAGTGAAGCGGGGGACAGGATAATCGGGCATCAGCCCCAGCATTTT.

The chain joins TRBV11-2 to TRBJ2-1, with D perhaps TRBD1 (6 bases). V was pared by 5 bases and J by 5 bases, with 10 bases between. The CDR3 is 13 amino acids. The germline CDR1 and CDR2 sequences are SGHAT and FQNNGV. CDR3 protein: CASSQQGHNEQFF. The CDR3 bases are TGTGCCAGCAGCCAGCAGGGGCACAATGAGCAGTTCTTC.

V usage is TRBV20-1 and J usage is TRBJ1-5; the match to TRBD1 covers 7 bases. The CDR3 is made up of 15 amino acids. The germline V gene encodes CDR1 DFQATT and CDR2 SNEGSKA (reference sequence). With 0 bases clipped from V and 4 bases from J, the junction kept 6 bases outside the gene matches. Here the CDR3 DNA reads TGCAGTGCTAGAGATCCCCGCAGGGGGAATCAGCCCCAGCATTTT. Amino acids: CSARDPRRGNQPQHF.

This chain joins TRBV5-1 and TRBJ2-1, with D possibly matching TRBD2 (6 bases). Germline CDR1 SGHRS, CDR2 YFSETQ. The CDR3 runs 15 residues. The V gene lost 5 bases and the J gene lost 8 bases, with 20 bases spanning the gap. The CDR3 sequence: CASRVRGLVFDEQFF. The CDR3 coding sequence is TGCGCCAGCAGGGTGCGGGGTCTGGTTTTCGATGAGCAGTTCTTC.

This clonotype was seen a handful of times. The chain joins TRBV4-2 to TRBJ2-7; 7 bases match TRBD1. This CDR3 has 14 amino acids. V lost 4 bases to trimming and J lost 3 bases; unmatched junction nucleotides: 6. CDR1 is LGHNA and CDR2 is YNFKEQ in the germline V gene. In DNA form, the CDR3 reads TGTGCCAGCAGCCCCGACAGGGTGATCTACGAGCAGTACTTC. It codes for CASSPDRVIYEQYF.

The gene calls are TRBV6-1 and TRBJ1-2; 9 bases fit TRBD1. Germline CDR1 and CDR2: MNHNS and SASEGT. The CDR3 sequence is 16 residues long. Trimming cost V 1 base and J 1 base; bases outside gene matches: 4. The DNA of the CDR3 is TGTGCCAGCAGTGAAGTAATGGGACAGGGTAACTATGGCTACACCTTC. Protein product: CASSEVMGQGNYGYTF.

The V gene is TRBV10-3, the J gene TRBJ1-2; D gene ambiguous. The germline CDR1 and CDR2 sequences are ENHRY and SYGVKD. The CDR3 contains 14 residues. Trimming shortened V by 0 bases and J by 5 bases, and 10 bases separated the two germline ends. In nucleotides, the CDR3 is TGTGCCATCAGTGAGTCGTTGAAGAATTATGGCTACACCTTC. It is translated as CAISESLKNYGYTF.

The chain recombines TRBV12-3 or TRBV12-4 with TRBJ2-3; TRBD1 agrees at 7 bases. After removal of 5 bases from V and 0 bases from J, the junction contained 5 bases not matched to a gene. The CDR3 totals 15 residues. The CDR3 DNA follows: TGTGCCAGCAGTGGGGACAGCATTAGCACAGATACGCAGTATTTT. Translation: CASSGDSISTDTQYF.

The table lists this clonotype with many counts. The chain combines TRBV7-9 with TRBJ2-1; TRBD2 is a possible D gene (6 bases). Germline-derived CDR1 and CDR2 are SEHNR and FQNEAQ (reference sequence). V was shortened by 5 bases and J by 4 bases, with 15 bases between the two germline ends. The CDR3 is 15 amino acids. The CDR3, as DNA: TGTGCCAGCAGCCACCTGGCGGCGGGGTACAATGAGCAGTTCTTC. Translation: CASSHLAAGYNEQFF.

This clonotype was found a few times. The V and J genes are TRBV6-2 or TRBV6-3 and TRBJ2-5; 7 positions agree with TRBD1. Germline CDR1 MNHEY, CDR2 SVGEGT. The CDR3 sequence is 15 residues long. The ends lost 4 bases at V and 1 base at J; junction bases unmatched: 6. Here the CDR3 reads CASSSPGQLQETQYF. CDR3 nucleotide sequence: TGTGCCAGCAGTTCCCCGGGACAGCTCCAAGAGACCCAGTACTTC.